This T cell receptor (beta chain) was identified in a study of T cell repertoires in cytomegalovirus infection. Whole-study context: Signatures in public TCR beta sequences pointed to both CMV infection and matching HLA type. General observations from the study: The study identified carriers of CMV plus the relevant HLA from cumulative public TCR beta family frequency.

Comment on this clonotype: What it recognizes is unknown.

TCRdb re-called the reads with MiXCR, one entry per CDR3 protein. This repertoire shows roughly 700,000 distinct CDR3 sequences, 30% to 35% found once; its top ten account for roughly 20%. The CDR3 is 14 amino acids. Germline CDR1 reads SNHLY; CDR2 reads FYNNEI. V shed 4 bases and J shed 14 bases, with 22 bases lying between them. The clonotype was recovered from a human donor in good health (CMV status not recorded). Some clones in this sample may be carry-over from other donors' samples. The chain employs TRBV2 and TRBJ2-3; maybe TRBD2 (6 bases). The sample here was cultured PBMCs, taken from culture after CMV antigen stimulation. CDR3 DNA sequence: TGTGCCAGCAGTGCCCAAATCGCGGCGGGGCTAATGTATTTT. Protein product: CASSAQIAAGLMYF.